This T cell receptor beta chain originates from a study of CD8 T cells in Susac syndrome. A single count supports this clonotype. V was trimmed by 8 bases and J by 1 base, leaving 16 bases between them. This CDR3 region has 14 residues. Germline CDR1 reads SQVTM; CDR2 reads ANQGSEA. Reverse transcription of 0.5 to 1 ug RNA was carried out with random hexamers. MiXCR, applied by TCRdb to the immunoSEQ multiplex PCR reads, yields one record per CDR3 protein. This table has a few hundred thousand distinct CDR3 sequences, 85% to 95% appearing once. The source of this sequence is a human donor with Susac syndrome. The chain is built from TRBV29-1 and TRBJ2-3; no definite D call. Material for sequencing was CD4+ T cells from PBMCs. The CDR3: CSSLALGGTDTQYF. For the CDR3, the DNA is TGCAGCTCCCTGGCTCTGGGTGGCACAGATACGCAGTATTTT.